This T cell receptor (beta chain) was obtained from a study of OX40 agonist ivuxolimab in advanced cancers. On the study more broadly: Every patient in dose escalation had hepatocellular carcinoma, melanoma, renal cell or head and neck cancer.

Sequenced by immunoSEQ multiplex PCR; TCRdb stores in-frame clones only, minus some. The sample has 37,000 or so clones; 86% are singletons. Comment on this clone: The antigen is unknown.

Whole-study results and caveats: Researchers report that CD8+ T cells had, on average, more expanded clones than CD4+.

The CDR3 totals 13 residues. CDR1 MGHRA and CDR2 YSYEKL come from the germline V gene. Trimming took off 0 bases at V and 5 bases at J, with 4 bases between the two ends. The chain uses TRBV4-1 and TRBJ2-2, with D hard to call. The specimen was CD4+ or CD8+ T cells sorted from blood, collected in a trial of the OX40 agonist ivuxolimab. This TCR derives from an adult with an advanced solid tumor such as melanoma, head and neck, liver or kidney cancer. CDR3 coding DNA: TGCGCCAGCAGCCAAGAACGAACCGGGGAGCTGTTTTTT. Protein: CASSQERTGELFF.